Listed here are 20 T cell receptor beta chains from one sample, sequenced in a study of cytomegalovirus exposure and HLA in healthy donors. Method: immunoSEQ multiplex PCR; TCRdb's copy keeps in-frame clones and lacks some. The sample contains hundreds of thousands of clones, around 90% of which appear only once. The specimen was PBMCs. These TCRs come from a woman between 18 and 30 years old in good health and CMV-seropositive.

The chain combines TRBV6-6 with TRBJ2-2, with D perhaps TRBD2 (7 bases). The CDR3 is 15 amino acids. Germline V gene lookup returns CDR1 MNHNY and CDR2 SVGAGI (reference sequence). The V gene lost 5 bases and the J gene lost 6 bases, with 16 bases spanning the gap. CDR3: CASSPLGGRAGELFF. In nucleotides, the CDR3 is TGTGCCAGCAGTCCCCTGGGGGGGCGGGCCGGGGAGCTGTTTTTT.

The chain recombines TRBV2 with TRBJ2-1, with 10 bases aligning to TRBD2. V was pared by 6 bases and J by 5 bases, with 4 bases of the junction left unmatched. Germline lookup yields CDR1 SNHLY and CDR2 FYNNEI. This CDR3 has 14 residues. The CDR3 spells CASRQLAGHNEQFF. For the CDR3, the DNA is TGTGCCAGCAGACAACTAGCGGGACACAATGAGCAGTTCTTC.

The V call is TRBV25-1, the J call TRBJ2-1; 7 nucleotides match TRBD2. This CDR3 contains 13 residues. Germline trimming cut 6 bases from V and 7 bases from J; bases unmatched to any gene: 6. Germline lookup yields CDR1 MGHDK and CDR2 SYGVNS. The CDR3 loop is CASRLAGLNEQFF. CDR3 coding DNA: TGTGCCAGCAGGTTAGCGGGTTTGAATGAGCAGTTCTTC.

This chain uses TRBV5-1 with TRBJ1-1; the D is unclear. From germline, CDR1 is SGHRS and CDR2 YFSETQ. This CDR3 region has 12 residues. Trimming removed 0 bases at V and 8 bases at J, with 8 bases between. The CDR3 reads CASSLGQREAFF. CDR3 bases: TGCGCCAGCAGCTTGGGGCAGAGGGAAGCTTTCTTT.

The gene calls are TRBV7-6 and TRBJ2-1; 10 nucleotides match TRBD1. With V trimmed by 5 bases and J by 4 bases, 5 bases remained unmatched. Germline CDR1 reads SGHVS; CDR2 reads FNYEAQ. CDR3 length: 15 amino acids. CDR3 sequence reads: CASSPGQGIYNEQFF. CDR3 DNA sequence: TGTGCCAGCAGCCCGGGACAGGGGATATACAATGAGCAGTTCTTC.

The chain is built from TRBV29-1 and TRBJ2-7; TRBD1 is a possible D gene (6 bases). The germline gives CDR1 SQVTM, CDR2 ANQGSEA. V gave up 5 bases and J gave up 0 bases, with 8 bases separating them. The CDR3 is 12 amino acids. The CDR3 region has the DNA TGCAGCGTTTACAGGGACTCCTACGAGCAGTACTTC. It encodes CSVYRDSYEQYF.

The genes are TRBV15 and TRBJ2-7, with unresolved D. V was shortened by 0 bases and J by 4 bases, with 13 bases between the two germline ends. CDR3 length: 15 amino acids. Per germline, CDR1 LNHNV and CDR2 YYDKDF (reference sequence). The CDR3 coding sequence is TGTGCCACCAGCAGAGAAGATATCAGGTTTTACGAGCAGTACTTC. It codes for CATSREDIRFYEQYF.

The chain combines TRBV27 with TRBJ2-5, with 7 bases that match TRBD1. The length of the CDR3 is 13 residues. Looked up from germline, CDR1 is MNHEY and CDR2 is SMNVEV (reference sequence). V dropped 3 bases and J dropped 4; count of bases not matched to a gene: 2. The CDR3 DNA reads TGTGCCAGCAGTTTTAGGGGGCGAGAGACCCAGTACTTC. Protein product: CASSFRGRETQYF.

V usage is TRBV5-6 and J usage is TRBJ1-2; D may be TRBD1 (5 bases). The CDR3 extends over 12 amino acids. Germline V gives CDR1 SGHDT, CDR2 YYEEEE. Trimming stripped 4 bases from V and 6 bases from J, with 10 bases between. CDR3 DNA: TGTGCCAGCAGCATAGGAGGGGATGGCTACACCTTC. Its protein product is CASSIGGDGYTF.

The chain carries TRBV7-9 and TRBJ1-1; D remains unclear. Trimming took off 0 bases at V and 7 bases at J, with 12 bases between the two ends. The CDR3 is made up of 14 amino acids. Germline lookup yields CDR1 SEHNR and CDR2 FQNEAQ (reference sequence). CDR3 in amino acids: CASSLAGLGSEAFF. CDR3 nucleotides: TGTGCCAGCAGCTTAGCGGGTCTCGGGAGTGAAGCTTTCTTT.

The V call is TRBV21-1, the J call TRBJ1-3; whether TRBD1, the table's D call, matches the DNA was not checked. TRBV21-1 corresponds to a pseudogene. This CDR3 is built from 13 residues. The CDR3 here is CASSKSSGNTIYF. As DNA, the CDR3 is TGTGCCAGCAGCAAGTCATCAGGAAACACCATATATTTT.

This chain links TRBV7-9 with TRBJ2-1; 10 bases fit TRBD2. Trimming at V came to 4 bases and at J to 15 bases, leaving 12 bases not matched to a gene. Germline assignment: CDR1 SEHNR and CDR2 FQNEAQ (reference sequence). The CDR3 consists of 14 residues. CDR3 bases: TGTGCCAGCAGCTCAGAGCGGGAGGGCCTCCGACGGTTCTTC. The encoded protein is CASSSEREGLRRFF.

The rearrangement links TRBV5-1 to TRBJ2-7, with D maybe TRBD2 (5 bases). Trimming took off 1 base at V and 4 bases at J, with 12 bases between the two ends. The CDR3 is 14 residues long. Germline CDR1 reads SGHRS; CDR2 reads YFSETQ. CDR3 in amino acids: CASSLKAVGYEQYF. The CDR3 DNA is TGCGCCAGCAGCTTGAAAGCGGTTGGGTACGAGCAGTACTTC.

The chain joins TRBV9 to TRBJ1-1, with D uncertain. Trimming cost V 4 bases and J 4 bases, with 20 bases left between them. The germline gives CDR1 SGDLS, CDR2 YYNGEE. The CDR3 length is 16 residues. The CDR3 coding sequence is TGTGCCAGCAGCCCCGGTTCGAGTAGGACTATCACTGAAGCTTTCTTT. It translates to CASSPGSSRTITEAFF.

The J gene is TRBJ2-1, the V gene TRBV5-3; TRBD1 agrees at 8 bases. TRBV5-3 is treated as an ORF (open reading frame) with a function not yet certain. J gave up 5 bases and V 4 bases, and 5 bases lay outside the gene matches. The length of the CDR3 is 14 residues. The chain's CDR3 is CARSQGQVNNEQFF. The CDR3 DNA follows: TGTGCCAGAAGCCAGGGACAGGTTAACAATGAGCAGTTCTTC.

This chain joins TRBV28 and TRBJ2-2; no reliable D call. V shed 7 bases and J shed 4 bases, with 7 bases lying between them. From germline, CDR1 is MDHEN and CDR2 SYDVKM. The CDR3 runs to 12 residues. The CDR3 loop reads CASKELTGELFF. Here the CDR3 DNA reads TGTGCCAGCAAAGAACTCACCGGGGAGCTGTTTTTT.

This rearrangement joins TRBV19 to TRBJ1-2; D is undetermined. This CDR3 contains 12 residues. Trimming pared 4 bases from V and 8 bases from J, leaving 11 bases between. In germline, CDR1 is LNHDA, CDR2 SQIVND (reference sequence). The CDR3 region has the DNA TGTGCCAGTAGTACCGGAGGGTCGGGCTACACCTTC. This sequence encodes CASSTGGSGYTF.

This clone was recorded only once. The CDR3 spells CASSFSGTGGALAKNIQYF. The CDR3 DNA is TGCGCCAGCAGCTTCTCCGGGACAGGGGGCGCTTTAGCCAAAAACATTCAGTACTTC. The chain employs TRBV5-1 and TRBJ2-4; 12 bases line up with TRBD1. Germline lookup yields CDR1 SGHRS and CDR2 YFSETQ. The V segment lost 2 bases and the J segment 0 bases; nucleotides outside the gene matches: 9. This CDR3 contains 19 residues.

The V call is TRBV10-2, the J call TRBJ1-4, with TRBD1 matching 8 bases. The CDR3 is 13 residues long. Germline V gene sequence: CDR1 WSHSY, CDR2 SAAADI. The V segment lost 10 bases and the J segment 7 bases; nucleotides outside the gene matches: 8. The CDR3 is CATRDRRIEKLFF. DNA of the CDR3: TGCGCCACAAGGGACAGGAGGATTGAAAAACTGTTTTTT.

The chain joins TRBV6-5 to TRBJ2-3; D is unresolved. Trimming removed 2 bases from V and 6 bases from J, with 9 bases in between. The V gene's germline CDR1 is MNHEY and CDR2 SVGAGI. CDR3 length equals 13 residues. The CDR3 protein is CASSYRGSDTQYF. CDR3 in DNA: TGTGCCAGCAGTTACCGAGGTTCCGATACGCAGTATTTT.